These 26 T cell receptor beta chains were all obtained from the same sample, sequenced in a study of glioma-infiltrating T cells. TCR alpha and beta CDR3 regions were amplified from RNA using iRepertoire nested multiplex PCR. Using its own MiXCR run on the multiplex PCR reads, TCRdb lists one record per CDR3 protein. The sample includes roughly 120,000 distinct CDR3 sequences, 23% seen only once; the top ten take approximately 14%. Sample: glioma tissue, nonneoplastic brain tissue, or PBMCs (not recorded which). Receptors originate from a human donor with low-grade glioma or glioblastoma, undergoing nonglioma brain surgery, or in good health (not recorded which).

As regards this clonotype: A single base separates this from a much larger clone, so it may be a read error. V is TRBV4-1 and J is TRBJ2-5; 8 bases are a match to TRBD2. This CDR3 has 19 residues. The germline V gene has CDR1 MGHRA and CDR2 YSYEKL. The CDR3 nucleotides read TGCGCCAGCAGCCAAGATTACATGGTCGCGGGGGGCCTACAAGAGGCCCAGTACTTC. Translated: CASSQDYMVAGGLQEAQYF.

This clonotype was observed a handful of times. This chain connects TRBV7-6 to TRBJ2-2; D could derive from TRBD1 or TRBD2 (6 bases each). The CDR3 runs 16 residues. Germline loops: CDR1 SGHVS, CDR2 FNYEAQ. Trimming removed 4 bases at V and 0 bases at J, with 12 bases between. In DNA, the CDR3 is TGTGCCAGCAGCTCAGAGGGGGGCTCGAACACCGGGGAGCTGTTTTTT. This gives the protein CASSSEGGSNTGELFF. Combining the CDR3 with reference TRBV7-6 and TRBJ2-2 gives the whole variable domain GAGVSQSPRYKVTKRGQDVALRCDPISGHVSLYWYRQALGQGPEFLTYFNYEAQQDKSGLPNDRFSAERPEGSISTLTIQRTEQRDSAMYRCASSSEGGSNTGELFFGEGSRLTVL.

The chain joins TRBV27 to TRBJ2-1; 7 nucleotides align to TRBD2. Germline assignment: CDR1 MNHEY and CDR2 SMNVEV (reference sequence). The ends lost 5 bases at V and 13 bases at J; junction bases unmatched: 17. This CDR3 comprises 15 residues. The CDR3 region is CASSTGAGLFVDQFF. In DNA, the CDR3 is TGTGCCAGCAGTACAGGAGCGGGACTGTTTGTTGATCAGTTCTTC.

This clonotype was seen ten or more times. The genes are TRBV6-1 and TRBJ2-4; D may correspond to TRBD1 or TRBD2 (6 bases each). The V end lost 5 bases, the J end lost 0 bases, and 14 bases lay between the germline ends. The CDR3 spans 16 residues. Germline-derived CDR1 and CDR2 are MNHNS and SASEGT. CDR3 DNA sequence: TGTGCCAGCAGTTGGCCACGGGGGCTAGCCAAAAACATTCAGTACTTC. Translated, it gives CASSWPRGLAKNIQYF.

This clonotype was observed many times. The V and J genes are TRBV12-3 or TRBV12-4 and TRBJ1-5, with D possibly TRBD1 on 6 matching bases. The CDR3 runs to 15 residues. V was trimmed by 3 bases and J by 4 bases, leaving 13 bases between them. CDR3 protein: CASSFQQGGNQPQHF. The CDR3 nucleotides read TGTGCCAGCAGTTTCCAACAGGGAGGGAATCAGCCCCAGCATTTT.

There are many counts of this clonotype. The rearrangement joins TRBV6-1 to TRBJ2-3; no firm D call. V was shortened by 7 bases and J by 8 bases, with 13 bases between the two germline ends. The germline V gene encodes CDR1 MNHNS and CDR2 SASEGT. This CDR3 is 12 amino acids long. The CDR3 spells CASKEGSSTQYF. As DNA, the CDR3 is TGTGCCAGCAAGGAAGGATCTTCTACGCAGTATTTT.

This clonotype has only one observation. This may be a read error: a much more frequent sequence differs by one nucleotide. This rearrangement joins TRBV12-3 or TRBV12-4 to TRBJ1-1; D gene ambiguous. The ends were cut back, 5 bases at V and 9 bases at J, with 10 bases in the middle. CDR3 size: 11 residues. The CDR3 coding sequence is TGTGCCAGCAGTAAAAGCAGACAAGCTTTCTTT. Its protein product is CASSKSRQAFF.

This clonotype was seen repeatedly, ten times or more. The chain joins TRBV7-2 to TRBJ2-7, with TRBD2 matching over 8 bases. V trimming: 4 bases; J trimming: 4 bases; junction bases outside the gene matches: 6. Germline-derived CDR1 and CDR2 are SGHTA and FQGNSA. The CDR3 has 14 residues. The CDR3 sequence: CASSSAGAWYEQYF. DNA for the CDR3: TGTGCCAGCAGCTCAGCGGGAGCTTGGTACGAGCAGTACTTC.

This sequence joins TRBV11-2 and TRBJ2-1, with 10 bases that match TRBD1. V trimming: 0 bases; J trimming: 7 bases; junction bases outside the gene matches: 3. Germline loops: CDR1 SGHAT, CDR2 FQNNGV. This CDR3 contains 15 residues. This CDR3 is CASSLEGQGRNEQFF. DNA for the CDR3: TGTGCCAGCAGCTTAGAGGGACAGGGGCGGAATGAGCAGTTCTTC.

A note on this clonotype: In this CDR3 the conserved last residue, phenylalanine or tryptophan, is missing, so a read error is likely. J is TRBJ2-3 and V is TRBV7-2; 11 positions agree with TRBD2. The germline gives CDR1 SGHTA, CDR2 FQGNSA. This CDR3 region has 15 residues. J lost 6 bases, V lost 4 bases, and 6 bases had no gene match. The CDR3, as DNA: TGTGCCAGCAGCTCACTAGCGGGAGTTGGGGATACGCAGTATTCT. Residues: CASSSLAGVGDTQYS.

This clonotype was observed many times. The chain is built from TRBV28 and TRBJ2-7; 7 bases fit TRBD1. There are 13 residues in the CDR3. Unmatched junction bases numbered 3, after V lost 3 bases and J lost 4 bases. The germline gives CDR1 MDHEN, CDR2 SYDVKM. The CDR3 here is CASSFSDRYEQYF. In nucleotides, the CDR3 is TGTGCCAGCAGTTTCTCGGACAGGTACGAGCAGTACTTC.

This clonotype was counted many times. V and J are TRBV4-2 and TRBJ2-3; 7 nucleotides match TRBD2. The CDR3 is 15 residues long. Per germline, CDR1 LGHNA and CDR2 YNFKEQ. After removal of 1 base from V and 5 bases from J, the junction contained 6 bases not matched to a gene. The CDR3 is CASSQGASSGDTQYF. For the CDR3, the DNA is TGTGCCAGCAGCCAAGGGGCGTCTAGCGGAGATACGCAGTATTTT.

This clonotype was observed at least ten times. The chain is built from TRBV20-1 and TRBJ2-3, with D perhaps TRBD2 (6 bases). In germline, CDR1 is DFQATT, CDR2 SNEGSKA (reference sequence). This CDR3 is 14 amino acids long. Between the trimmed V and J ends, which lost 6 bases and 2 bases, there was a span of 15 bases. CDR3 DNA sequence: TGCAGTGCCCAACCGGGACTTCCCACAGATACGCAGTATTTT. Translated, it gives CSAQPGLPTDTQYF.

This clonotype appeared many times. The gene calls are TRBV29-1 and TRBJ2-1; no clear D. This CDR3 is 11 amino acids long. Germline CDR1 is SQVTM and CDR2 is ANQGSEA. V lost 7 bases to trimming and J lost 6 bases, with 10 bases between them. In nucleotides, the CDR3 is TGCAGCGGAAATTCCGGCAATGAGCAGTTCTTC. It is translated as CSGNSGNEQFF.

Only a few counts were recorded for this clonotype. CDR3 residues: CASSDRGPMNTEAFF. For the CDR3, the DNA is TGTGCCAGCAGTGACAGGGGCCCCATGAACACTGAAGCTTTCTTT. The chain recombines TRBV12-3 or TRBV12-4 with TRBJ1-1; 8 nucleotides match TRBD1. CDR3 length: 15 residues. V was clipped by 5 bases and J by 0 bases; unmatched bases: 5.

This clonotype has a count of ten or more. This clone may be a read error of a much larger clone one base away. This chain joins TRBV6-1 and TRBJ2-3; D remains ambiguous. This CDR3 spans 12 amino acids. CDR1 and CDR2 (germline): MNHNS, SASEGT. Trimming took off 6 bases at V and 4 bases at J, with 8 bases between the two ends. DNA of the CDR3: TGTGCCAGCAGCGCCCTCCCAGATACGCAGTATTTT. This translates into CASSALPDTQYF.

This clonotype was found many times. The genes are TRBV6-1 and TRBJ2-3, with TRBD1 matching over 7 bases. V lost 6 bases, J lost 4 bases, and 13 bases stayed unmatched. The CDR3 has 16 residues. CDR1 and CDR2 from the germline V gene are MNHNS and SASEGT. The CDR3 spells CASSSGTDTVADTQYF. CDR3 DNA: TGTGCCAGCAGCTCCGGGACAGATACCGTCGCAGATACGCAGTATTTT.

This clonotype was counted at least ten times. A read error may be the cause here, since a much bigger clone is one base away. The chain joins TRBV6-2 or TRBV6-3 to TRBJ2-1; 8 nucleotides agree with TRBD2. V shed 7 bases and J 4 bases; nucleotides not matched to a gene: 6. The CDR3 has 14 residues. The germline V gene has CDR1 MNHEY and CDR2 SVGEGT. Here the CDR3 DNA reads TGTGCCAGCAACATGAGCGGGAGTTACAATGAGCAGTTCTTC. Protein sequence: CASNMSGSYNEQFF.

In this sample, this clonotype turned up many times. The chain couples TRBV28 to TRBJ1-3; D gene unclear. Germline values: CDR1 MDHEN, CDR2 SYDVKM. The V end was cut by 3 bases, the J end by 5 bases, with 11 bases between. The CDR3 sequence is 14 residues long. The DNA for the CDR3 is TGTGCCAGCAGTTTTCCGGGAAGAAGAAACACCATATATTTT. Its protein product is CASSFPGRRNTIYF.

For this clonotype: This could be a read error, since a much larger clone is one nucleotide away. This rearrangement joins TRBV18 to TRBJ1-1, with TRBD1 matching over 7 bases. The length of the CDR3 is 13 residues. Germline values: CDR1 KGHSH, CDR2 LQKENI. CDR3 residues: CASSSRDSTEDFF. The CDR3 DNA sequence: TGTGCCAGCTCATCCCGGGACAGCACTGAAGATTTCTTT.

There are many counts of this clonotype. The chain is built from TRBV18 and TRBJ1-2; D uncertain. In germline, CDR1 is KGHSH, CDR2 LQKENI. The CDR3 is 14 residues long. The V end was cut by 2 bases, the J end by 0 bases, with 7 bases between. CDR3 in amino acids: CASSPEEANYGYTF. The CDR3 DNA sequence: TGTGCCAGCTCACCAGAGGAGGCTAACTATGGCTACACCTTC.

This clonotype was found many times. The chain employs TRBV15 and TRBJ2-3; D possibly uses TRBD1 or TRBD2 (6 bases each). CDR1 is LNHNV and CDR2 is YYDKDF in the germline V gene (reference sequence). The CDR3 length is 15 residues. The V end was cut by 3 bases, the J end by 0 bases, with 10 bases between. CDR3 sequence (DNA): TGTGCCACCAGCAGTGGGGGGCTGAGCACAGATACGCAGTATTTT. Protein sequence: CATSSGGLSTDTQYF.

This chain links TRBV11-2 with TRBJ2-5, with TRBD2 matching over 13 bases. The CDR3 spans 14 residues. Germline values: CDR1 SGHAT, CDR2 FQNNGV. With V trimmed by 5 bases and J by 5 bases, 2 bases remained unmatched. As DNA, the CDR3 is TGTGCCAGCAGCCAGGGACTAGCGGGGGAGACCCAGTACTTC. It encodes CASSQGLAGETQYF.

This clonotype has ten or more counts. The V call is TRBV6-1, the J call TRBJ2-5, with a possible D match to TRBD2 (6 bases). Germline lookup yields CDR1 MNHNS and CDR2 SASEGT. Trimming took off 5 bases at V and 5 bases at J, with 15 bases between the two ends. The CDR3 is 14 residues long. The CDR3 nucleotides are TGTGCCAGCAGTTCTAGCGCTCAAAGGGAGACCCAGTACTTC. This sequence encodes CASSSSAQRETQYF.

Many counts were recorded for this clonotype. The CDR3: CASSPRGESYEQYF. DNA for the CDR3: TGTGCCAGCAGCCCCCGCGGCGAATCCTACGAGCAGTACTTC. This chain links TRBV7-2 with TRBJ2-7, with no clear D. CDR3 length: 14 amino acids. Between the trimmed V and J ends, which lost 5 bases and 1 base, there was a span of 12 bases. The germline gives CDR1 SGHTA, CDR2 FQGNSA.

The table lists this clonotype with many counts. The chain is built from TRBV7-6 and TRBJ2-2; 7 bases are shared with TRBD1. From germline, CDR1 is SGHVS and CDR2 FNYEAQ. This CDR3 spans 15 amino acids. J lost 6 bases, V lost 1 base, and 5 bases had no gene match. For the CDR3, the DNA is TGTGCCAGCAGCTTAGTAAGGGGGCTCGCCGGGGAGCTGTTTTTT. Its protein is CASSLVRGLAGELFF. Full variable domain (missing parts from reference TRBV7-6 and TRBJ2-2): GAGVSQSPRYKVTKRGQDVALRCDPISGHVSLYWYRQALGQGPEFLTYFNYEAQQDKSGLPNDRFSAERPEGSISTLTIQRTEQRDSAMYRCASSLVRGLAGELFFGEGSRLTVL.